Shown below are 2 T cell receptor beta chains from a single sample sequenced in a study of OX40 agonist ivuxolimab in advanced cancers. Some clones are missing from TCRdb's copy, which holds only in-frame ones; the method was immunoSEQ multiplex PCR. Among 95,000 to 150,000 clones listed, just over 90% were seen once. Sequenced here: CD4+ or CD8+ T cells sorted from blood, sampled in a trial of the OX40 agonist ivuxolimab. The receptors shown here come from an adult with an advanced solid tumor such as melanoma, head and neck, liver or kidney cancer.

This chain links TRBV5-4 with TRBJ2-1, with TRBD2 identical over 9 bases. CDR3 size: 15 residues. Germline loops: CDR1 SGHNT, CDR2 YYREEE (reference sequence). V gave up 5 bases and J gave up 5 bases; unmatched junction bases: 8. The CDR3 DNA reads TGTGCCAGCAGGTACCTAGCGGGGAGGAACAATGAGCAGTTCTTC. Protein sequence: CASRYLAGRNNEQFF.

The CDR3, as DNA: TGTGCCAGCAGCCGAAAGGATAGGGGGAGCGAGACCCAGTACTTC. It specifies CASSRKDRGSETQYF. The chain uses TRBV7-2 and TRBJ2-5; the D gene is possibly TRBD1 (6 bases). V shed 5 bases and J shed 5 bases, with 18 bases lying between them. The CDR3 length is 15 residues. CDR1 is SGHTA, CDR2 FQGNSA, per germline.